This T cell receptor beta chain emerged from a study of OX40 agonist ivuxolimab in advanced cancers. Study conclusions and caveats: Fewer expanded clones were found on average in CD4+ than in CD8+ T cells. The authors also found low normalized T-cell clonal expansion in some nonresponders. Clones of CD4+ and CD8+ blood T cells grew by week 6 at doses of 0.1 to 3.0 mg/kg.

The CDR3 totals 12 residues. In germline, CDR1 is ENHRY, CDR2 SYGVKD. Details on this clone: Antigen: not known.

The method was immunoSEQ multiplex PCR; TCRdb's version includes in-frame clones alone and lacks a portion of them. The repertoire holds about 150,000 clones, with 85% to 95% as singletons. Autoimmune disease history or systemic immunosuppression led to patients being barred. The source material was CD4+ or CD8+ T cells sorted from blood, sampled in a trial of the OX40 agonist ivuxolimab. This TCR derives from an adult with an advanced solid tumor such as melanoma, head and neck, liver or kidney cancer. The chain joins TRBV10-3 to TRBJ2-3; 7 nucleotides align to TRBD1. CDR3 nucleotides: TGTTCCGCGGCGGAGACAGGGGATACGCAGTATTTT. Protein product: CSAAETGDTQYF.